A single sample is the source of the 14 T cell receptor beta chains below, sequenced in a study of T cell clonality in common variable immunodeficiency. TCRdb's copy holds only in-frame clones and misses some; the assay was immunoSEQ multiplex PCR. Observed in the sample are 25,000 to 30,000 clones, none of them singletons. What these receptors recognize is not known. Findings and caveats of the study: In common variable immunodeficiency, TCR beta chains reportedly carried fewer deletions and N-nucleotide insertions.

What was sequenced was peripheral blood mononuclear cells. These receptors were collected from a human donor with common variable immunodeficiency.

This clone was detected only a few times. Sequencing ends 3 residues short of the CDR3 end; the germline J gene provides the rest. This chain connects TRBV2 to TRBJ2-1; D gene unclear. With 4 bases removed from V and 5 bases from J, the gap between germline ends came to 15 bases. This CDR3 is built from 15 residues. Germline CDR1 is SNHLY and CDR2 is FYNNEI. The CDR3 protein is CASSASARPNNEQFF. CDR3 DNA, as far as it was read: TGTGCCAGCAGTGCGTCAGCGCGACCTAACAATGAG.

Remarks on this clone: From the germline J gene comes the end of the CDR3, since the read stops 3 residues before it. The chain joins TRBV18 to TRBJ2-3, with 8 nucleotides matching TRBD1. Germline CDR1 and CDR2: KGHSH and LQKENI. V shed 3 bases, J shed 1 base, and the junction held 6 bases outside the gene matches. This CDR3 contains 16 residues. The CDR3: CASSPLGQGGTDTQYF. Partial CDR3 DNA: TGTGCCAGCTCACCCCTAGGACAGGGTGGCACAGATACG.

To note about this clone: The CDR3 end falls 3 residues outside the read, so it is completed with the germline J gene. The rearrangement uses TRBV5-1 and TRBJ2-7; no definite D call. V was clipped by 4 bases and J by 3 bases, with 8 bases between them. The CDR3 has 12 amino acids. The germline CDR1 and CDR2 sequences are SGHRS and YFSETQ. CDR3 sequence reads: CASSPGGYEQYF. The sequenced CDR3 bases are TGCGCCAGCAGCCCCGGTGGCTACGAG. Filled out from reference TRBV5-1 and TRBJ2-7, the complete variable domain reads KAGVTQTPRYLIKTRGQQVTLSCSPISGHRSVSWYQQTPGQGLQFLFEYFSETQRNKGNFPGRFSGRQFSNSRSEMNVSTLELGDSALYLCASSPGGYEQYFGPGTRLTVT.

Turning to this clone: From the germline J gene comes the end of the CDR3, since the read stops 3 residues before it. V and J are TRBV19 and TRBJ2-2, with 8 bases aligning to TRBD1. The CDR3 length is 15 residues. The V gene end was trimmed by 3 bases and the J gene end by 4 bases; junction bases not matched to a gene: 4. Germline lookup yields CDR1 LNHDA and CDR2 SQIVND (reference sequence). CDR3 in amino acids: CASSMARGRTGELFF. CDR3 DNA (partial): TGTGCCAGTAGTATGGCCAGGGGGCGCACCGGGGAG.

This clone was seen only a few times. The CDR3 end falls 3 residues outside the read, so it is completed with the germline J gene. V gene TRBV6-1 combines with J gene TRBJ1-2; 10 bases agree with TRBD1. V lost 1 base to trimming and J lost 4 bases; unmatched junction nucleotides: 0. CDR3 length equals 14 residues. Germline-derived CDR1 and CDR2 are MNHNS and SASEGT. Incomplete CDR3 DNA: TGTGCCAGCAGTGAAGGGACAGGGGGCTATGGC. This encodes CASSEGTGGYG. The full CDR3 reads CASSEGTGGYGYTF.

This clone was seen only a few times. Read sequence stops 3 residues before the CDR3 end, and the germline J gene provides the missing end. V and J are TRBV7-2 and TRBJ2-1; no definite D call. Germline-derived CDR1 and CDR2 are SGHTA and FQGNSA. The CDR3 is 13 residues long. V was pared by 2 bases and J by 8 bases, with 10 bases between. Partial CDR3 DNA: TGTGCCAGCAGCTTAATTAGTCTCTATGAG. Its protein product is CASSLISLYE. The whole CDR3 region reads CASSLISLYEQFF.

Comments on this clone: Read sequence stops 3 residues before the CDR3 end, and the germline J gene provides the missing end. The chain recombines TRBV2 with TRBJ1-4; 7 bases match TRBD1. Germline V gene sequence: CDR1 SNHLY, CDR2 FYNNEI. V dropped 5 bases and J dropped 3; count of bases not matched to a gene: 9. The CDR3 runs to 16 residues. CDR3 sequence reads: CASSLPQGDANEKLFF. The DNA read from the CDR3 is TGTGCCAGCAGTCTACCGCAGGGGGACGCTAATGAAAAA.

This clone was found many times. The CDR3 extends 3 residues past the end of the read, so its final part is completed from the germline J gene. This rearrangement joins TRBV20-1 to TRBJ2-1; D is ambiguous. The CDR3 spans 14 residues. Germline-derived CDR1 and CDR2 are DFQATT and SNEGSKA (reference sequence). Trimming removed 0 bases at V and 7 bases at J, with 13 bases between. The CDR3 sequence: CSARDGRRMNEQFF. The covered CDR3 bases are TGCAGTGCTAGAGATGGCCGGCGGATGAATGAG.

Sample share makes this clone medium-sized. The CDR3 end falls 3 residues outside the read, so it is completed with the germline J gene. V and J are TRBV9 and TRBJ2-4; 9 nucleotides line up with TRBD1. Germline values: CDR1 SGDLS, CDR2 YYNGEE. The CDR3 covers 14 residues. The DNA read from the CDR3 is TGTGCCAGCAGCGTAGCGCCGGGACAGGGAGTT. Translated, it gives CASSVAPGQGV. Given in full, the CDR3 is CASSVAPGQGVQYF. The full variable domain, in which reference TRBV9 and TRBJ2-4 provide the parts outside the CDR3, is DSGVTQTPKHLITATGQRVTLRCSPRSGDLSVYWYQQSLDQGLQFLIQYYNGEERAKGNILERFSAQQFPDLHSELNLSSLELGDSALYFCASSVAPGQGVQYFGAGTRLSVL.

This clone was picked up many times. This CDR3 reads CASSTRSEEKLFF. The part of the CDR3 DNA that was read is TGCGCCAGCAGCACTCGGAGCGAGGAAAAA. The J gene is TRBJ1-4, the V gene TRBV5-1; D remains unclear. From the germline J gene comes the end of the CDR3, since the read stops 3 residues before it. Germline lookup yields CDR1 SGHRS and CDR2 YFSETQ. The CDR3 consists of 13 residues. V was shortened by 4 bases and J by 8 bases, with 12 bases between the two germline ends. The full variable domain, with the rest looked up from reference TRBV5-1 and TRBJ1-4, is KAGVTQTPRYLIKTRGQQVTLSCSPISGHRSVSWYQQTPGQGLQFLFEYFSETQRNKGNFPGRFSGRQFSNSRSEMNVSTLELGDSALYLCASSTRSEEKLFFGSGTQLSVL.

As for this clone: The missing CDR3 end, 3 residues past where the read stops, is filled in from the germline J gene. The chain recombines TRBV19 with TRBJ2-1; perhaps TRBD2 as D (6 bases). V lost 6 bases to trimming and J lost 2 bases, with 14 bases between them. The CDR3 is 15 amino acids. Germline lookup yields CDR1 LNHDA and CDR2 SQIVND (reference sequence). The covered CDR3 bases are TGTGCCAGTAGCCTAGGACTACCCCCCTACAATGAG. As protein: CASSLGLPPYNE. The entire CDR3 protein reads CASSLGLPPYNEQFF.

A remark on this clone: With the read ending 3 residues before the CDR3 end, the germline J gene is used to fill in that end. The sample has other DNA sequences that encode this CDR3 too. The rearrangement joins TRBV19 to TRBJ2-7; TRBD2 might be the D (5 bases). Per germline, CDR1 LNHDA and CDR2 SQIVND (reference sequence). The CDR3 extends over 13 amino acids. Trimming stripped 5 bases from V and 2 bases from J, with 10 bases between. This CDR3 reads CASSSAGPYEQYF. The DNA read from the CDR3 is TGTGCCAGTAGTTCGGCGGGCCCCTACGAG.

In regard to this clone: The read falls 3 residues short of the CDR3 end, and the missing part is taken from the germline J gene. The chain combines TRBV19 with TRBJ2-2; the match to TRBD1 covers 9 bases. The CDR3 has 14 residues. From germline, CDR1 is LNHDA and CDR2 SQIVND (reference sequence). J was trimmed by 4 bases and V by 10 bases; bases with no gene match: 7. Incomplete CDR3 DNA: TGTGCCACCTCCGGGACAGGGACCACCGGGGAG. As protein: CATSGTGTTGE. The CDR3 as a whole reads CATSGTGTTGELFF. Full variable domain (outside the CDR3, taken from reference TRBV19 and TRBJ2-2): DGGITQSPKYLFRKEGQNVTLSCEQNLNHDAMYWYRQDPGQGLRLIYYSQIVNDFQKGDIAEGYSVSREKKESFPLTVTSAQKNPTAFYLCATSGTGTTGELFFGEGSRLTVL.

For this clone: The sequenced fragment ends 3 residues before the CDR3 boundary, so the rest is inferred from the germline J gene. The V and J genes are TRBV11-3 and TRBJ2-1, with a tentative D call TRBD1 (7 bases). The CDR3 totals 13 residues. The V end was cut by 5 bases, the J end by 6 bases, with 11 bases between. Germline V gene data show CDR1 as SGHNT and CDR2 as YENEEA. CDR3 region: CASSNRGGNEQFF. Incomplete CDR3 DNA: TGTGCCAGCAGCAACAGGGGAGGCAATGAG.